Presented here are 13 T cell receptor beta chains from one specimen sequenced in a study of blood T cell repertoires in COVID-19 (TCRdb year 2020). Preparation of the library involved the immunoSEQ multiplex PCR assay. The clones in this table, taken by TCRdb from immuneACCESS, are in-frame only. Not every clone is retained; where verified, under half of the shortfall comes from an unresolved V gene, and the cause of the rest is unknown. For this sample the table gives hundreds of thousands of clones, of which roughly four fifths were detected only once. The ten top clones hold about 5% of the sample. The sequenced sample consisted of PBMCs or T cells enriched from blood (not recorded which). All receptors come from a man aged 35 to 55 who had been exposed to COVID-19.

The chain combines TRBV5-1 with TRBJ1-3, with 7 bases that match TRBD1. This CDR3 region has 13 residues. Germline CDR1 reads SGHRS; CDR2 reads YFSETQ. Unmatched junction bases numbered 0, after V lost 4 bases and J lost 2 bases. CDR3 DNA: TGCGCCAGCAGCACAGGGGCTGGAAACACCATATATTTT. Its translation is CASSTGAGNTIYF.

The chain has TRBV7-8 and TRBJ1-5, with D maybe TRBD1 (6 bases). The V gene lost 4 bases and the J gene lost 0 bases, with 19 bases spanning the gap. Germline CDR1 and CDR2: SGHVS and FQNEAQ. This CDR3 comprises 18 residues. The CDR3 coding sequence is TGTGCCAGCAGCTCCCGAGGGGGAACAATATATAGCAATCAGCCCCAGCATTTT. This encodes CASSSRGGTIYSNQPQHF.

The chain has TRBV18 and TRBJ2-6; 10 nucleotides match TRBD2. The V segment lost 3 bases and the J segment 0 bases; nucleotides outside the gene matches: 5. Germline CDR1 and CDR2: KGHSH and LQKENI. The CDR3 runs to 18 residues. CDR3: CASSPRTSGSSGANVLTF. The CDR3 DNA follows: TGTGCCAGCTCACCCCGGACTAGCGGAAGCTCTGGGGCCAACGTCCTGACTTTC.

The CDR3 sequence is CASSLGRIYGYTF. The CDR3 region has the DNA TGTGCCAGTAGTCTTGGGCGTATATATGGCTACACCTTC. The chain carries TRBV19 and TRBJ1-2; D is undetermined. Trimming took 5 bases from V and 5 from J, leaving 12 bases between them. CDR3 length equals 13 residues. The germline CDR1 and CDR2 sequences are LNHDA and SQIVND (reference sequence).

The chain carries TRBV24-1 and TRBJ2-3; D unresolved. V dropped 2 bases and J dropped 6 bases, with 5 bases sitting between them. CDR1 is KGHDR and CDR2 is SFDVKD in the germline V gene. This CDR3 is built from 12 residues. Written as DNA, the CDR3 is TGTGCCACCAGTGATTGGCGGGATACGCAGTATTTT. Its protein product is CATSDWRDTQYF.

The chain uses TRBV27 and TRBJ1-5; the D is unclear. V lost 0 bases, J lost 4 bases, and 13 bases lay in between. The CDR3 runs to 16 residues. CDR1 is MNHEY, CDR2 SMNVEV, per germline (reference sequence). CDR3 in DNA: TGTGCCAGCAGTTTATCGGTCCGGGGAAGGAATCAGCCCCAGCATTTT. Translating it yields CASSLSVRGRNQPQHF.

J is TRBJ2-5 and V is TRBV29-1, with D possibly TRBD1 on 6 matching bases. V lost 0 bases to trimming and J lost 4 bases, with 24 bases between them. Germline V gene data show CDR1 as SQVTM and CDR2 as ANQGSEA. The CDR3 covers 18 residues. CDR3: CSVEDPTLTGIRSETQYF. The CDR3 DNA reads TGCAGCGTTGAAGACCCGACGCTTACAGGGATTCGGTCAGAGACCCAGTACTTC. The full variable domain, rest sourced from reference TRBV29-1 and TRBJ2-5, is SAVISQKPSRDICQRGTSLTIQCQVDSQVTMMFWYRQQPGQSLTLIATANQGSEATYESGFVIDKFPISRPNLTFSTLTVSNMSPEDSSIYLCSVEDPTLTGIRSETQYFGPGTRLLVL.

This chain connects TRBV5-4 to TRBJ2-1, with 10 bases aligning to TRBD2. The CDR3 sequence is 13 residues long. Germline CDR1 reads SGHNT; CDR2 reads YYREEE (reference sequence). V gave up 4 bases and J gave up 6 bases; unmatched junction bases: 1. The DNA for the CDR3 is TGTGCCAGCAGCCGGACTAGCGGCAATGAGCAGTTCTTC. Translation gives CASSRTSGNEQFF.

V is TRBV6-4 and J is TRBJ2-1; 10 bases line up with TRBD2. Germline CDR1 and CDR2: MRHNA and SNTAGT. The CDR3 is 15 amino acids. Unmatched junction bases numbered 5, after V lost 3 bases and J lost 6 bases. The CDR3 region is CASSEMGTSANEQFF. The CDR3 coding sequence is TGTGCCAGCAGTGAAATGGGGACTAGCGCCAATGAGCAGTTCTTC.

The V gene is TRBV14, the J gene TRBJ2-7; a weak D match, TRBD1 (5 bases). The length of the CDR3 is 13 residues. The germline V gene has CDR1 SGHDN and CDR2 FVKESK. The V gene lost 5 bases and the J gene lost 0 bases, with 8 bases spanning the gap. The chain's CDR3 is CASSRGSSYEQYF. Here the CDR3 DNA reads TGTGCCAGCAGCAGGGGTAGCTCCTACGAGCAGTACTTC.

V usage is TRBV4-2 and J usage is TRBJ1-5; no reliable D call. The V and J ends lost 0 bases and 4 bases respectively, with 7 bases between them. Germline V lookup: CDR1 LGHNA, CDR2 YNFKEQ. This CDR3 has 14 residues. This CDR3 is CASSQESGNQPQHF. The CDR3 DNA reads TGTGCCAGCAGCCAAGAATCAGGAAATCAGCCCCAGCATTTT.

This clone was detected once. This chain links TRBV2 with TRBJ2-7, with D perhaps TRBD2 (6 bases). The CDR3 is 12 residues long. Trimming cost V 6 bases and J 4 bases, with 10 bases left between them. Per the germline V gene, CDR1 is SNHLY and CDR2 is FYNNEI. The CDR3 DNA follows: TGTGCCAGCAGAAGGGGAGGTTACGAGCAGTACTTC. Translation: CASRRGGYEQYF.

CDR3 bases: TGCAGCATCACCGGGAAAGCCTACGAGCAGTACTTC. Protein product: CSITGKAYEQYF. The chain couples TRBV29-1 to TRBJ2-7, with D possibly TRBD2 on 5 matching bases. The V end lost 8 bases, the J end lost 2 bases, and 13 bases lay between the germline ends. The V gene's germline CDR1 is SQVTM and CDR2 ANQGSEA. The CDR3 consists of 12 residues.